The present TCR beta chain was sequenced within a study of blood T cell repertoires in COVID-19. Study summary: PBMCs, B-cell-depleted T cells, or T cells were the source of the cDNA or gDNA that made up the material.

Assay: immunoSEQ multiplex PCR; the TCRdb copy retains only in-frame clones and omits some. This sample carries about 270,000 clones, 91% of them seen once, and the ten largest clones take about 3%. Residents of approximately 25 US areas, aged roughly 18 to 89 years, made up the participants. Clinical history reported by participants formed the basis on which cohorts were assigned. This TCR was recovered from a man aged 35-49 years who had been exposed to COVID-19. The source material was PBMCs or T cells enriched from blood (not recorded which).

CDR3 nucleotide sequence: TGTGCCTGGAGCGACACCCTAGGGACAGGGGGTGGGACTGAAGCTTTCTTT. Amino acids: CAWSDTLGTGGGTEAFF. This chain links TRBV30 with TRBJ1-1, with 11 bases lining up with TRBD1. With 3 bases clipped from V and 5 bases from J, the junction kept 14 bases outside the gene matches. The CDR3 length is 17 residues. The germline CDR1 and CDR2 sequences are GTSNPN and SVGIG (reference sequence).